This entry lists 25 T cell receptor beta chains sequenced from one sample in a study of T cell repertoires in ileal Crohn's disease. Assay: immunoSEQ multiplex PCR; the TCRdb copy retains only in-frame clones and omits some. Of 5,000 or so clones detected, roughly 80% appear once; the ten largest clones hold roughly 12%. What was sequenced was ileal tissue. The receptor set was obtained from an adult with Crohn's disease.

CDR3 in amino acids: CASSISGTDTQYF. Here the CDR3 DNA reads TGTGCCAGTAGTATCTCAGGCACAGATACGCAGTATTTT. The rearrangement uses TRBV19 and TRBJ2-3; D is unresolved. Looked up from germline, CDR1 is LNHDA and CDR2 is SQIVND (reference sequence). The CDR3 length is 13 residues. With 3 bases removed from V and 1 base from J, the gap between germline ends came to 5 bases.

This clone was detected only once. This chain connects TRBV30 to TRBJ2-7; tentative D call: TRBD1 (7 bases). The CDR3 consists of 13 residues. Per the germline V gene, CDR1 is GTSNPN and CDR2 is SVGIG (reference sequence). The V and J ends lost 5 bases and 7 bases respectively, with 18 bases between them. Written as DNA, the CDR3 is TGTGCCTGGGCCGGGACAGAAGCGGGTGAGCAGTACTTC. Its translation is CAWAGTEAGEQYF.

J is TRBJ1-1 and V is TRBV5-5; 7 bases are shared with TRBD1. This CDR3 is 15 amino acids long. V lost 4 bases to trimming and J lost 1 base; unmatched junction nucleotides: 7. Germline loops: CDR1 SGHKS, CDR2 YYEKEE (reference sequence). CDR3 sequence reads: CASSGWGQKNTEAFF. The CDR3 DNA follows: TGTGCCAGCAGCGGGTGGGGACAGAAGAACACTGAAGCTTTCTTT.

V usage is TRBV5-6 and J usage is TRBJ2-7, with TRBD2 identical over 13 bases. The CDR3 runs to 16 residues. The V gene end was trimmed by 4 bases and the J gene end by 7 bases; junction bases not matched to a gene: 11. From germline, CDR1 is SGHDT and CDR2 YYEEEE. The CDR3 region has the DNA TGTGCCAGCAGCCCGGGACTAGCGGGGACAGGTCGGGAGCAGTACTTC. Protein: CASSPGLAGTGREQYF.

This rearrangement joins TRBV7-9 to TRBJ2-2; 10 bases match TRBD2. V lost 5 bases and J lost 0; bases outside the gene matches: 6. From germline, CDR1 is SEHNR and CDR2 FQNEAQ (reference sequence). The CDR3 is 17 amino acids. CDR3 residues: CASSHRGLAANTGELFF. DNA of the CDR3: TGTGCCAGCAGCCACAGAGGACTAGCGGCGAACACCGGGGAGCTGTTTTTT.

V usage is TRBV10-3 and J usage is TRBJ2-7, with TRBD2 matching 7 bases. Germline lookup yields CDR1 ENHRY and CDR2 SYGVKD. CDR3 length equals 15 residues. The V segment lost 4 bases and the J segment 0 bases; nucleotides outside the gene matches: 6. Here the CDR3 reads CAISGGGRSSYEQYF. DNA of the CDR3: TGTGCCATCAGTGGGGGGGGGAGGAGCTCCTACGAGCAGTACTTC.

The chain combines TRBV11-2 with TRBJ1-1; possibly TRBD1 for D (5 bases). CDR3 length equals 14 residues. Germline values: CDR1 SGHAT, CDR2 FQNNGV. Trimming shortened V by 1 base and J by 3 bases, and 9 bases separated the two germline ends. The CDR3 DNA sequence: TGTGCCAGCAGCTTAGGTTGGGGGGACACTGAAGCTTTCTTT. Translating it yields CASSLGWGDTEAFF. Together with reference TRBV11-2 and TRBJ1-1, the CDR3 gives the full variable domain: EAGVAQSPRYKIIEKRQSVAFWCNPISGHATLYWYQQILGQGPKLLIQFQNNGVVDDSQLPKDRFSAERLKGVDSTLKIQPAKLEDSAVYLCASSLGWGDTEAFFGQGTRLTVV.

The CDR3 is CASSATGGRQYF. Written as DNA, the CDR3 is TGTGCCAGCAGTGCGACAGGGGGGAGGCAGTACTTC. The chain carries TRBV28 and TRBJ2-7; 9 bases are a match to TRBD1. Germline-derived CDR1 and CDR2 are MDHEN and SYDVKM. The CDR3 contains 12 residues. Losses at the gene ends were 5 bases for V and 9 bases for J; bases not matched to a gene: 5.

This sequence joins TRBV5-6 and TRBJ2-3; the match to TRBD2 covers 7 bases. V lost 4 bases and J lost 1; bases outside the gene matches: 9. This CDR3 spans 16 amino acids. CDR1 SGHDT and CDR2 YYEEEE come from the germline V gene. The CDR3 sequence is CASSPWDYRGTDTQYF. CDR3 sequence (DNA): TGTGCCAGCAGCCCGTGGGACTACCGAGGCACAGATACGCAGTATTTT.

The rearrangement joins TRBV18 to TRBJ1-2; a weak D match, TRBD1 (5 bases). The CDR3 has 15 residues. V lost 3 bases, J lost 4 bases, and 15 bases lay in between. Germline V gene sequence: CDR1 KGHSH, CDR2 LQKENI. The CDR3 nucleotides are TGTGCCAGCTCACCCCAGGGAACTGGACCCTATGGCTACACCTTC. This encodes CASSPQGTGPYGYTF.

The gene calls are TRBV21-1 and TRBJ2-5; the DNA was not compared with TRBD1, the D call given in the table. TRBV21-1 is designated a pseudogene. This CDR3 comprises 18 residues. The CDR3 DNA reads as TGTGCCAGCAGCAAAGAGAGAAGGTTCCTCGACAGGGCGGAGACCCAGTACTTC. Its translation: CASSKERRFLDRAETQYF.

The J gene is TRBJ2-3, the V gene TRBV9; TRBD2 aligns across 9 bases. This CDR3 region has 16 residues. Germline loops: CDR1 SGDLS, CDR2 YYNGEE. V lost 4 bases and J lost 1; bases outside the gene matches: 7. The CDR3 spells CASSSSERGGTDTQYF. For the CDR3, the DNA is TGTGCCAGCAGCTCCTCCGAGCGGGGGGGCACAGATACGCAGTATTTT.

The chain employs TRBV19 and TRBJ1-5; 8 nucleotides line up with TRBD1. The CDR3 covers 13 residues. Germline V gives CDR1 LNHDA, CDR2 SQIVND (reference sequence). With 5 bases clipped from V and 8 bases from J, the junction kept 5 bases outside the gene matches. The CDR3 protein is CASSQGATEPQHF. DNA for the CDR3: TGTGCCAGTAGTCAGGGGGCGACGGAGCCCCAGCATTTT.

The rearrangement joins TRBV10-3 to TRBJ1-4, with 8 bases aligning to TRBD1. This CDR3 comprises 14 residues. V trimming: 4 bases; J trimming: 7 bases; junction bases outside the gene matches: 5. Germline V gene data show CDR1 as ENHRY and CDR2 as SYGVKD. The CDR3 loop reads CAISGDRSSEKLFF. DNA for the CDR3: TGTGCCATCAGTGGGGACAGGTCGAGTGAAAAACTGTTTTTT.

The rearrangement links TRBV28 to TRBJ2-7; 8 nucleotides match TRBD2. This CDR3 region has 13 residues. Germline trimming cut 2 bases from V and 3 bases from J; bases unmatched to any gene: 0. Germline V CDR1 and CDR2: MDHEN, SYDVKM. DNA for the CDR3: TGTGCCAGCAGTTTAGCGGGGGGCTACGAGCAGTACTTC. It yields the protein CASSLAGGYEQYF.

This chain connects TRBV27 to TRBJ2-5; 11 bases align to TRBD2. The CDR3 contains 17 residues. Germline lookup yields CDR1 MNHEY and CDR2 SMNVEV (reference sequence). J lost 7 bases, V lost 5 bases, and 15 bases had no gene match. In DNA, the CDR3 is TGTGCCAGCAGTACACCACGATATAGCGGGGGGGCCTGGACCCAGTACTTC. Translated, it gives CASSTPRYSGGAWTQYF.

The V call is TRBV27, the J call TRBJ2-1; possible D gene TRBD1, 5 bases. The CDR3 length is 16 residues. Trimming pared 0 bases from V and 0 bases from J, leaving 9 bases between. Germline V CDR1 and CDR2: MNHEY, SMNVEV (reference sequence). This CDR3 is CASSLSGRSSYNEQFF. CDR3 coding DNA: TGTGCCAGCAGTTTATCGGGGCGAAGCTCCTACAATGAGCAGTTCTTC.

This clone was seen just once. The chain combines TRBV30 with TRBJ1-5; 10 nucleotides agree with TRBD1. CDR3 length equals 14 residues. Germline V CDR1 and CDR2: GTSNPN, SVGIG (reference sequence). V lost 1 base to trimming and J lost 6 bases; unmatched junction nucleotides: 3. CDR3 protein: CAWSGTGGRQPQHF. The CDR3 region has the DNA TGTGCCTGGAGTGGGACAGGGGGACGTCAGCCCCAGCATTTT.

CDR3 in amino acids: CASSATPGQGTNEQFF. CDR3 nucleotide sequence: TGTGCCAGCTCGGCTACTCCGGGACAGGGCACCAATGAGCAGTTCTTC. V and J are TRBV6-4 and TRBJ2-1; 9 bases fit TRBD1. The germline V gene has CDR1 MRHNA and CDR2 SNTAGT. J gave up 6 bases and V 8 bases, and 14 bases lay outside the gene matches. The CDR3 extends over 16 amino acids.

This clone qualifies as large. V gene TRBV5-4 combines with J gene TRBJ2-1; the D is unclear. CDR1 is SGHNT and CDR2 is YYREEE in the germline V gene (reference sequence). The V and J ends lost 3 bases and 8 bases respectively, with 6 bases between them. The CDR3 extends over 11 amino acids. The CDR3 here is CASSSVYEQFF. CDR3 nucleotide sequence: TGTGCCAGCAGCTCAGTTTATGAGCAGTTCTTC.

This clone was seen only a few times. This rearrangement joins TRBV6-6 to TRBJ1-1; D is perhaps TRBD1 (6 bases). Germline CDR1 reads MNHNY; CDR2 reads SVGAGI (reference sequence). The CDR3 contains 16 residues. V was trimmed by 6 bases and J by 1 base, leaving 18 bases between them. CDR3 protein: CASRTGGGQANTEAFF. CDR3 DNA: TGTGCCAGCAGGACCGGGGGGGGCCAAGCGAACACTGAAGCTTTCTTT.

V usage is TRBV30 and J usage is TRBJ1-2; no clear D gene. The CDR3 covers 13 residues. Trimming shortened V by 4 bases and J by 4 bases, and 13 bases separated the two germline ends. Per germline, CDR1 GTSNPN and CDR2 SVGIG (reference sequence). CDR3 protein: CAWTGGVGYGYTF. Written as DNA, the CDR3 is TGTGCCTGGACTGGTGGAGTGGGCTATGGCTACACCTTC. The full variable domain, its missing parts supplied by reference TRBV30 and TRBJ1-2, is SQTIHQWPATLVQPVGSPLSLECTVEGTSNPNLYWYRQAAGRGLQLLFYSVGIGQISSEVPQNLSASRPQDRQFILSSKKLLLSDSGFYLCAWTGGVGYGYTFGSGTRLTVV.

The V call is TRBV11-2, the J call TRBJ2-4; a possible D gene is TRBD1 (6 bases). From germline, CDR1 is SGHAT and CDR2 FQNNGV. V lost 1 base, J lost 12 bases, and 16 bases lay in between. This CDR3 region has 14 residues. The CDR3 DNA reads TGTGCCAGCAGCTTAGGACAGGTCGGTGGCGGTCAGTACTTC. Amino acid sequence: CASSLGQVGGGQYF. Supplemented by reference TRBV11-2 and TRBJ2-4, the full variable domain reads EAGVAQSPRYKIIEKRQSVAFWCNPISGHATLYWYQQILGQGPKLLIQFQNNGVVDDSQLPKDRFSAERLKGVDSTLKIQPAKLEDSAVYLCASSLGQVGGGQYFGAGTRLSVL.

V usage is TRBV18 and J usage is TRBJ2-7, with TRBD1 matching over 8 bases. This CDR3 has 16 amino acids. J gave up 7 bases and V 0 bases, and 11 bases lay outside the gene matches. Germline CDR1 and CDR2: KGHSH and LQKENI. CDR3 region: CASSPPRGTGSLEQYF. The DNA of the CDR3 is TGTGCCAGCTCACCACCGAGGGGGACAGGTTCCTTGGAGCAGTACTTC.

This clone was seen just once. The chain uses TRBV2 and TRBJ1-1, with D possibly TRBD1 on 5 matching bases. The CDR3 runs 14 residues. V lost 4 bases to trimming and J lost 1 base, with 10 bases between them. Per germline, CDR1 SNHLY and CDR2 FYNNEI. The CDR3: CASSVWTSNTEAFF. The DNA of the CDR3 is TGTGCCAGCAGTGTTTGGACATCGAACACTGAAGCTTTCTTT. Combining the CDR3 with reference TRBV2 and TRBJ1-1 gives the whole variable domain EPEVTQTPSHQVTQMGQEVILRCVPISNHLYFYWYRQILGQKVEFLVSFYNNEISEKSEIFDDQFSVERPDGSNFTLKIRSTKLEDSAMYFCASSVWTSNTEAFFGQGTRLTVV.